This T cell receptor beta chain was identified in a study of T cell responses to AZD1222 COVID-19 vaccine. This clone was observed once. What it recognizes is unknown. The germline V and J ends were trimmed by 4 bases and 8 bases, with 15 bases remaining between them. The CDR3 runs 13 residues. CDR1 LGHDT and CDR2 YNNKEL come from the germline V gene (reference sequence). General study results and limits: Clonal diversity was possibly underestimated, and white British individuals and females predominated among donors.

Only in-frame clones appear in the TCRdb table, and some are missing; sequencing was by immunoSEQ multiplex PCR. This repertoire shows under 150,000 clones, approximately 88% found once; its top ten account for 5.5% to 7.5%. The starting material was peripheral blood, obtained 28 days after the second AZD1222 dose. The sequence was obtained from an adult who received the AZD1222 COVID-19 vaccine. The chain joins TRBV3-1 (or the pseudogene TRBV3-2) to TRBJ2-7; D is unclear. The CDR3 reads CASSPQANHQQYF. CDR3 DNA: TGTGCCAGCAGCCCACAAGCGAATCACCAGCAGTACTTC.